This TCR beta chain comes out of a study of blood T cell repertoires in COVID-19. CDR1 SEHNR and CDR2 FQNEAQ come from the germline V gene (reference sequence). The CDR3 runs to 16 residues. J gave up 4 bases and V 5 bases, and 9 bases lay outside the gene matches. This clone was seen more than once but under ten times. Clones were read by immunoSEQ multiplex PCR, and TCRdb kept only the in-frame ones, dropping some. Of about 230,000 clones in the sample, 80% to 90% were seen once. This chain uses TRBV7-9 with TRBJ2-1; 9 bases line up with TRBD1. Sequencing used peripheral blood. This TCR came from a man aged 80 or over with acute or convalescent COVID-19. The CDR3 nucleotides read TGTGCCAGCAGCCACCACGGGACAGGGTCGTACAATGAGCAGTTCTTC. Protein product: CASSHHGTGSYNEQFF.